This T cell receptor beta chain stems from a study of radiotherapy plus CTLA-4 blockade in lung cancer. Study at large: Objective responses emerged in about 20% of patients, and 31% attained disease control.

The V end was cut by 3 bases, the J end by 2 bases, with 6 bases between. Germline V gene lookup returns CDR1 SGHTS and CDR2 YDEGEE. There are 12 residues in the CDR3. The study's findings and limits: In blood, after radiotherapy plus ipilimumab, tumor-derived TCR clones expanded. It was early blood T cell clone dynamics, with interferon-beta, that reportedly best predicted response.

The data were produced by immunoSEQ multiplex PCR, yet TCRdb's version contains in-frame clones alone and is incomplete. The top ten hold about 23% of the sample, which has some 73,000 clones, about four fifths seen once. Treatment of patients with chemo-refractory metastatic non-small-cell lung cancer consisted of focal radiation plus CTLA-4 blockade with ipilimumab. In the case of this clone: Its antigen is not known.

The receptor was derived from a human donor with non-small cell lung cancer whose response to radiotherapy plus ipilimumab could not be evaluated. Some clones in this sample may be carry-over from other donors' samples. Sequencing was performed on peripheral blood, taken from a patient treated with radiotherapy plus ipilimumab. The rearrangement uses TRBV5-8 and TRBJ2-7; D remains unclear. CDR3 protein: CASSSPTYEQYF. CDR3 nucleotides: TGTGCCAGCAGCTCCCCAACCTACGAGCAGTACTTC.